This entry is about one TCR beta chain. Which antigen it targets is not known. Within one base of it there is no much larger clone, and no base qualities were kept. The data are from a study of T cells after yellow fever vaccination (dated by TCRdb to about 2019). General notes on the study: The SMART-Seq v4 Ultra Low Input RNA kit was used to prepare libraries from fractions with low cell numbers. To follow T-cell clones before and after primary and booster YFV17D yellow fever vaccination, bulk TCR alpha and beta repertoires were sequenced over time. Two healthy male donors, one aged 18 to 30 and one aged 30 to 40 years, were included in the cohort. Blood was drawn at multiple timepoints before and after primary and secondary immunization, with bulk PBMC replicates and cell subsets isolated.

Reading the label with the study, this specimen's treatment or condition is: live attenuated yellow fever vaccine strain. At every blood-draw timepoint, two biological replicates of bulk PBMCs were collected. PBMCs were isolated from peripheral blood using a standard Ficoll-Paque protocol. TriZol was used to extract RNA from bulk PBMCs, from CD4 and CD8 fractions, and from dextramer-positive and dextramer-negative fractions. The study at large found these results: Compared with the primary T-cell response, the secondary T-cell response was faster but weaker, reaching its peak on day 5 rather than on day 15. Most clones expanded after primary vaccination were re-detected after the booster (almost 98% of CD4 and about 88% of CD8), suggesting broad memory maintenance. A small share of clonotypes was detected in both CD4 and CD8 compartments, with the overlap likely arising from convergent recombination. Only a couple of donors were included in the study, so the extent to which the findings can be generalized is limited. Computational filtering was needed because FACS-sorted repertoires could contain abundant contaminating clonotypes from the bulk population.

V and J lose 5 bases and 11 bases, and a span of 15 bases separates them. Taken from the germline V gene, the CDR1 and CDR2 loops are MDHEN and SYDVKM. The CDR3 holds 12 amino acids from the cysteine to the phenylalanine. Only the CDR3 DNA stays, 36 bases, in frame from base 1. Sequenced on an Illumina NovaSeq 6000. Synthesis of TCR cDNA relied on 5'RACE template switching, a step that introduced a universal primer site along with unique molecular identifiers. cDNA synthesis was primed from both the TCR alpha and TCR beta constant segments. Two PCR steps were used to amplify libraries, with sample barcodes and sequencing adapters being added in the second step. Sequencing of libraries was done on Illumina HiSeq 2500 (2x100 bp) or NovaSeq (2x150 bp). In the source study's methods: MIGEC was used to demultiplex reads and collapse the reads into UMI consensus sequences, and MiXCR was used for V(D)J alignment. Vaccine-responding clonotypes were identified with edgeR using replicate PBMC samples, with FDR below 0.01 and a log2 fold change above 5 up to day 15 being required. Each bulk clonotype received a CD4 or CD8 identity based on whether the sequenced CD4 or CD8 repertoire contained that clonotype at higher abundance. Through fastp at Q25 and MiXCR, TCRdb rebuilt clones from the public reads, retaining in-frame beta chains. Each entry is one CDR3 protein sequence, shown with its most common DNA and genes. TCRdb assigned the V and J calls; the authors' analysis was not used. The sample table holds some 400,000 distinct CDR3 sequences, of which approximately 18% were seen once. 18% of the sample lies in the top ten.

Specimen: PBMCs, collected before the yellow fever booster vaccination. The clonotype comes from a man between 18 and 29 years old who received the YFV17D yellow fever vaccine. Recombination joined TRBV28 with TRBJ1-1; the D gene identity is not certain. Read as DNA, the sequence is TGTGCCAGCAGTCTGGCAGGACTTGTGGCTTTCTTT. Translated, it reads CASSLAGLVAFF.